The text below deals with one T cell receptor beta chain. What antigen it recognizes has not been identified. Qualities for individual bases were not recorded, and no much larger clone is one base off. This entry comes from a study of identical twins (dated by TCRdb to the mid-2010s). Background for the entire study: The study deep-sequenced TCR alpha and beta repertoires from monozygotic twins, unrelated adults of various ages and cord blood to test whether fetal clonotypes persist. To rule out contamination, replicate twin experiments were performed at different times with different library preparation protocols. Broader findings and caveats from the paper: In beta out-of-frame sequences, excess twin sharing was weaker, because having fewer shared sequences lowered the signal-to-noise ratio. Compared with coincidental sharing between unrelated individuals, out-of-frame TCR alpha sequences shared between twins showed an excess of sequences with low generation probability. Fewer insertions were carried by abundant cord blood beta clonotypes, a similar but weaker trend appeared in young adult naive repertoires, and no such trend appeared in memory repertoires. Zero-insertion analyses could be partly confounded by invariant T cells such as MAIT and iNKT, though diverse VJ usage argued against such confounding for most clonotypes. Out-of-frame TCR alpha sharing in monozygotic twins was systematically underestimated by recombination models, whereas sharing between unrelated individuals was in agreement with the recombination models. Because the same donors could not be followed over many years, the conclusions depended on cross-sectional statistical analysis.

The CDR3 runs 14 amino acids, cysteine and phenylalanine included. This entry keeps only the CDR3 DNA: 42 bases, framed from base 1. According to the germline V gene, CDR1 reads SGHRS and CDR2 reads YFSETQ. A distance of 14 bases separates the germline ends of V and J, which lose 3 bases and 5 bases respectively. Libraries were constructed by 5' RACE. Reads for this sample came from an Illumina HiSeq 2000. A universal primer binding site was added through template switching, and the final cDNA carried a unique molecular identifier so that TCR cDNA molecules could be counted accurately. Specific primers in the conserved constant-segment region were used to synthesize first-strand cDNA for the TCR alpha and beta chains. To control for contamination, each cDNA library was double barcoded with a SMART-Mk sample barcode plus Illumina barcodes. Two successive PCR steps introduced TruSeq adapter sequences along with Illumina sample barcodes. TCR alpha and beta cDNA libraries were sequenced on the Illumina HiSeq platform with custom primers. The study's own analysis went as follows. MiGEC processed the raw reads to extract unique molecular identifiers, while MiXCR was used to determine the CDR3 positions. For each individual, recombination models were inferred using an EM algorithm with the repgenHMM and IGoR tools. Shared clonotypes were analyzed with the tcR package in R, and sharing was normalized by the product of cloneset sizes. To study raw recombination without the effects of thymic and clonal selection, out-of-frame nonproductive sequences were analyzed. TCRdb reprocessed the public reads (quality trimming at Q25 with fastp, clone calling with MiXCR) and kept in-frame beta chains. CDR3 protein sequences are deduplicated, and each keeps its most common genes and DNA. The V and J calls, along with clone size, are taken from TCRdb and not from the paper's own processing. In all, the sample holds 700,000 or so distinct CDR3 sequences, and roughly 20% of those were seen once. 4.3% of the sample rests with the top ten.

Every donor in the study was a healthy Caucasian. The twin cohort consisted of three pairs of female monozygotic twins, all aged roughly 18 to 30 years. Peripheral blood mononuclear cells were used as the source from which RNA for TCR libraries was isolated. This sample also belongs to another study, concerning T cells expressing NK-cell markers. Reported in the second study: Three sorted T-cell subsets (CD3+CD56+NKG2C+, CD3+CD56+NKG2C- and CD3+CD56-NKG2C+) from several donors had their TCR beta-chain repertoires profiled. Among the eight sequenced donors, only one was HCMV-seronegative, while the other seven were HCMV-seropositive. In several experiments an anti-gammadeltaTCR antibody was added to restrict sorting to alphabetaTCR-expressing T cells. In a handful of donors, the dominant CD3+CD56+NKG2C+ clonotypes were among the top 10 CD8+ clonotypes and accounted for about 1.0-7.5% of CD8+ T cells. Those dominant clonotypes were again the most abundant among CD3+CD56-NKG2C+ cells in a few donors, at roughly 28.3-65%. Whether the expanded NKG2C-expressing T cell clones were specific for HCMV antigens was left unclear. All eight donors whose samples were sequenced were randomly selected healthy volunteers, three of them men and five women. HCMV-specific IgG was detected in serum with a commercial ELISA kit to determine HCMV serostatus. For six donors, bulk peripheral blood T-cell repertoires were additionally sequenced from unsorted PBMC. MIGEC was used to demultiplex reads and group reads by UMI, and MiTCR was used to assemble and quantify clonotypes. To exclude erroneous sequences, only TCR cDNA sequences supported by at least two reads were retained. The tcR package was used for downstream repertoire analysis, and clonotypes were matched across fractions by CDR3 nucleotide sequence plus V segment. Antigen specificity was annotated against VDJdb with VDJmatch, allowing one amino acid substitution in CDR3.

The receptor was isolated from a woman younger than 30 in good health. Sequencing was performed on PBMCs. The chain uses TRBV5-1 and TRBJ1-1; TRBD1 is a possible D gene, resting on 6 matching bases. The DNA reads TGCGCCAGCAGCTCCTACAGGGCGGGAACTGAAGCTTTCTTT. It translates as CASSSYRAGTEAFF.